Following are 24 T cell receptor beta chains from one sample sequenced in a study of regulatory T cells in long-lasting Graves disease. In building TCR beta libraries, iRepertoire HTBI primers were used together with Arm-PCR of CDR3 regions. MiXCR, applied by TCRdb to the multiplex PCR reads, yields one record per CDR3 protein. The sample includes roughly 560,000 distinct CDR3 sequences, roughly 16% of them seen just once. Time point: newly diagnosed GD, antithyroid drugs for less than 3 months. TCR sequences were obtained from RNA taken from PBMCs. The same data also went into a second study, on T cells in Graves' hyperthyroidism and ophthalmopathy.

Here the sequenced sample was peripheral blood mononuclear cells (PBMCs), taken at new diagnosis, from a patient treated with antithyroid drugs. These receptors were obtained from a middle-aged woman with Graves disease.

This clonotype was observed a few times. The chain carries TRBV29-1 and TRBJ1-1, with D uncertain. CDR1 is SQVTM and CDR2 is ANQGSEA in the germline V gene. The CDR3 is 11 amino acids. Trimming shortened V by 7 bases and J by 8 bases, and 14 bases separated the two germline ends. This chain's CDR3 is CSGASAIEAFF. CDR3 nucleotide sequence: TGCAGCGGCGCGAGTGCTATCGAAGCTTTCTTT.

This clonotype has at least ten counts. The chain combines TRBV27 with TRBJ1-2, with D tentatively TRBD1 (6 bases). Trimming pared 8 bases from V and 5 bases from J, leaving 15 bases between. The CDR3 has 13 amino acids. Germline V CDR1 and CDR2: MNHEY, SMNVEV (reference sequence). CDR3 DNA: TGTGCCAGCCGATCGGACAGTTCGTATGGCTACACCTTC. Translated, it gives CASRSDSSYGYTF.

This clonotype has at least ten counts. The genes are TRBV12-3 or TRBV12-4 and TRBJ2-1; 12 positions match TRBD2. V gave up 4 bases and J gave up 7 bases; unmatched junction bases: 5. This CDR3 is 15 amino acids long. DNA of the CDR3: TGTGCCAGCAGTTACCTAGCGGGGGGGCGAAATGAGCAGTTCTTC. Translation: CASSYLAGGRNEQFF.

V gene TRBV4-1 combines with J gene TRBJ2-5; 12 bases are a match to TRBD2. CDR1 and CDR2 (germline): MGHRA, YSYEKL. The CDR3 is made up of 17 amino acids. V lost 0 bases to trimming and J lost 4 bases; unmatched junction nucleotides: 6. In DNA, the CDR3 is TGCGCCAGCAGCCAAGATCCTCTAGCGGGGGGGGGAGAGACCCAGTACTTC. Translating it yields CASSQDPLAGGGETQYF.

This clonotype showed up many times. J is TRBJ1-4 and V is TRBV3-1; weak D call: TRBD1 (6 bases). This CDR3 is built from 14 residues. V was clipped by 4 bases and J by 8 bases, with 14 bases between them. Germline values: CDR1 LGHDT, CDR2 YNNKEL (reference sequence). CDR3 nucleotides: TGTGCCAGCAGCCCCCTGGGGGGCGGAGAAAAACTGTTTTTT. Translating gives CASSPLGGGEKLFF.

This clonotype was seen only once. The rearrangement links TRBV7-9 to TRBJ1-4; D is uncertain. CDR1 and CDR2 (germline): SEHNR, FQNEAQ (reference sequence). Trimming left V 2 bases short and J 8 bases short, with 6 bases between. The CDR3 is 12 residues long. In DNA, the CDR3 is TGTGCCAGCAGCTTAAGTGACGAAAAACTGTTTTTT. It is translated as CASSLSDEKLFF.

Regarding this clonotype: A read error is possible here, since a much larger clone lies one base away. The J gene is TRBJ2-3, the V gene TRBV2, with no clear D. From germline, CDR1 is SNHLY and CDR2 FYNNEI. With 3 bases removed from V and 4 bases from J, the gap between germline ends came to 8 bases. This CDR3 has 13 residues. The CDR3 sequence: CASSDVFADTQYF. DNA for the CDR3: TGTGCCAGCAGTGACGTGTTCGCAGATACGCAGTATTTT.

This clonotype was detected a few times. This sequence joins TRBV11-2 and TRBJ2-3; TRBD1 aligns across 8 bases. Germline V CDR1 and CDR2: SGHAT, FQNNGV. The CDR3 consists of 15 residues. The junction had 10 bases not matched to a gene; V was cut back by 5 bases and J by 6 bases. The CDR3 loop reads CASSLRTGRWDTQYF. The CDR3 DNA reads TGTGCCAGCAGCCTCAGGACAGGGAGGTGGGATACGCAGTATTTT.

A few counts support this clonotype. V is TRBV5-6 and J is TRBJ2-5; 7 positions match TRBD2. The CDR3 has 13 residues. Germline assignment: CDR1 SGHDT and CDR2 YYEEEE. V was pared by 4 bases and J by 7 bases, with 7 bases of the junction left unmatched. The CDR3 DNA reads TGTGCCAGCAGCACCCTTGGGGGGGTGACCCAGTACTTC. It yields the protein CASSTLGGVTQYF.

This clonotype was counted at least ten times. CDR3 protein: CATSDSRGGGTDTQYF. In DNA, the CDR3 is TGTGCCACCAGTGATTCGCGGGGGGGGGGCACAGATACGCAGTATTTT. The genes are TRBV24-1 and TRBJ2-3, with TRBD2 matching 9 bases. The CDR3 spans 16 residues. CDR1 and CDR2 (germline): KGHDR, SFDVKD. Trimming at V came to 2 bases and at J to 1 base, leaving 3 bases not matched to a gene.

The chain combines TRBV19 with TRBJ1-2, with a possible D match to TRBD1 (6 bases). Germline CDR1 LNHDA, CDR2 SQIVND (reference sequence). V lost 7 bases and J lost 0, with 9 bases in between. The CDR3 runs to 13 residues. The CDR3 protein is CASTRGANYGYTF. The CDR3 bases are TGTGCCAGTACCAGGGGCGCTAACTATGGCTACACCTTC.

This clonotype has at least ten counts. The chain is built from TRBV12-3 or TRBV12-4 and TRBJ2-7; 11 positions agree with TRBD2. Germline trimming cut 6 bases from V and 0 bases from J; bases unmatched to any gene: 1. The CDR3 covers 14 residues. The CDR3 sequence is CASRTSGGSYEQYF. Here the CDR3 DNA reads TGTGCCAGCAGAACTAGCGGGGGCTCCTACGAGCAGTACTTC.

The V call is TRBV4-1, the J call TRBJ1-2, with D perhaps TRBD1 (6 bases). Trimming left V 0 bases short and J 4 bases short, with 12 bases between. The CDR3 extends over 15 amino acids. Germline-derived CDR1 and CDR2 are MGHRA and YSYEKL. CDR3: CASSQDRGRGYGYTF. In DNA, the CDR3 is TGCGCCAGCAGCCAAGATAGGGGCAGGGGCTATGGCTACACCTTC.

This clonotype occurred a few times. The rearrangement links TRBV11-3 to TRBJ2-2; 7 bases match TRBD1. The length of the CDR3 is 17 residues. CDR1 SGHNT and CDR2 YENEEA come from the germline V gene. Losses at the gene ends were 0 bases for V and 3 bases for J; bases not matched to a gene: 7. The CDR3 nucleotides read TGTGCCAGCAGCTTAGATTTCCGGGACAGACACACCGGGGAGCTGTTTTTT. Amino acids: CASSLDFRDRHTGELFF.

This clonotype has ten or more counts. The gene calls are TRBV2 and TRBJ1-1; D gene unclear. The V and J ends lost 3 bases and 3 bases respectively, with 11 bases between them. The germline CDR1 and CDR2 sequences are SNHLY and FYNNEI. The CDR3 spans 14 residues. CDR3 sequence (DNA): TGTGCCAGCAGTGACCCCAGCAGTTACACTGAAGCTTTCTTT. Amino acids: CASSDPSSYTEAFF.

The rearrangement links TRBV27 to TRBJ1-6, with a tentative D call TRBD1 (5 bases). Trimming removed 7 bases at V and 14 bases at J, with 18 bases between. The CDR3 runs to 13 residues. Per the germline V gene, CDR1 is MNHEY and CDR2 is SMNVEV (reference sequence). The CDR3: CASKEGAMGTLHF. The CDR3 nucleotides read TGTGCCAGCAAAGAAGGGGCAATGGGAACCCTCCACTTT.

This clonotype has a handful of counts. This rearrangement joins TRBV5-8 to TRBJ1-5, with D possibly being TRBD1 (6 bases). This CDR3 region has 15 residues. The V gene lost 3 bases and the J gene lost 3 bases, with 13 bases spanning the gap. Per the germline V gene, CDR1 is SGHTS and CDR2 is YDEGEE. This chain's CDR3 is CASSSFRGYNQPQHF. Here the CDR3 DNA reads TGTGCCAGCAGCTCGTTTAGGGGGTACAATCAGCCCCAGCATTTT.

At least ten counts were recorded for this clonotype. The V gene is TRBV5-1, the J gene TRBJ1-1, with 7 nucleotides matching TRBD1. This CDR3 spans 15 amino acids. Germline V gene lookup returns CDR1 SGHRS and CDR2 YFSETQ. Unmatched junction bases numbered 3, after V lost 0 bases and J lost 1 base. This CDR3 reads CASSLAGTANTEAFF. The CDR3 DNA follows: TGCGCCAGCAGCTTGGCAGGGACAGCGAACACTGAAGCTTTCTTT.

The sample holds many counts of this clonotype. V gene TRBV6-1 combines with J gene TRBJ1-1; weak D call: TRBD1 (5 bases). Germline V gene sequence: CDR1 MNHNS, CDR2 SASEGT. Trimming shortened V by 6 bases and J by 4 bases, and 21 bases separated the two germline ends. The CDR3 sequence is 16 residues long. DNA for the CDR3: TGTGCCAGCAGACGCGTCACCACAGGTTGGGGCACTGAAGCTTTCTTT. This codes for CASRRVTTGWGTEAFF.

V usage is TRBV7-2 and J usage is TRBJ1-5, with D hard to call. The germline V and J ends were trimmed by 5 bases and 3 bases, with 11 bases remaining between them. The CDR3 runs 14 residues. Germline V gives CDR1 SGHTA, CDR2 FQGNSA. In DNA, the CDR3 is TGTGCCAGCAGCCCCCCCCAGGTCAATCAGCCCCAGCATTTT. This encodes CASSPPQVNQPQHF.

In this sample, this clonotype turned up many times. The V call is TRBV20-1, the J call TRBJ1-1, with D maybe TRBD1 (5 bases). Between the trimmed V and J ends, which lost 0 bases and 6 bases, there was a span of 17 bases. Germline loops: CDR1 DFQATT, CDR2 SNEGSKA (reference sequence). The CDR3 contains 15 residues. CDR3 DNA sequence: TGCAGTGCTAGAGATCCGACGGAGGGGCTTGCTGAAGCTTTCTTT. Translating gives CSARDPTEGLAEAFF.

This clonotype was picked up many times. The V call is TRBV3-1, the J call TRBJ1-2; 11 positions agree with TRBD1. Germline CDR1 and CDR2: LGHDT and YNNKEL (reference sequence). The CDR3 covers 14 residues. V trimming: 5 bases; J trimming: 8 bases; junction bases outside the gene matches: 7. In nucleotides, the CDR3 is TGTGCCAGCAGCTTTCCGGGACAGGGGGAAGGCTACACCTTC. Translated, it gives CASSFPGQGEGYTF.

The chain carries TRBV6-1 and TRBJ2-6; no reliable D call. Germline V gene data show CDR1 as MNHNS and CDR2 as SASEGT. V lost 1 base, J lost 0 bases, and 4 bases lay in between. The CDR3 sequence is 15 residues long. DNA of the CDR3: TGTGCCAGCAGTGAAGGCAGCTCTGGGGCCAACGTCCTGACTTTC. Residues: CASSEGSSGANVLTF.

This clonotype was picked up many times. This chain links TRBV5-1 with TRBJ2-7; no reliable D call. Germline lookup yields CDR1 SGHRS and CDR2 YFSETQ. The CDR3 is made up of 14 amino acids. V lost 0 bases, J lost 4 bases, and 11 bases lay in between. The chain's CDR3 is CASSLEGLGYEQYF. The CDR3 DNA is TGCGCCAGCAGCTTGGAAGGGTTGGGGTACGAGCAGTACTTC.